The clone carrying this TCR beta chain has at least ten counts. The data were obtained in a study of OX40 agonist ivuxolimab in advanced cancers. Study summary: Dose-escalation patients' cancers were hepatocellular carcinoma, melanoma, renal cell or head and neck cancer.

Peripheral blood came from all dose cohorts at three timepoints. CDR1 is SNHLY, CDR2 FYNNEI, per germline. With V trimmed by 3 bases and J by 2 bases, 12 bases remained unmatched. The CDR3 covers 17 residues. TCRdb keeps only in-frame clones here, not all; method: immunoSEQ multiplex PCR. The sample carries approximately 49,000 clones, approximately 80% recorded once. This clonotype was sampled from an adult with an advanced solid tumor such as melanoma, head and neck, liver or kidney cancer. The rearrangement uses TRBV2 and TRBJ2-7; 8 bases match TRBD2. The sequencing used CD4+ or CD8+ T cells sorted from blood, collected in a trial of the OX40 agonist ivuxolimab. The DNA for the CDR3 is TGTGCCAGCAGTGAGTTCCGAGATAGCGGGAACACCTACGAGCAGTACTTC. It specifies CASSEFRDSGNTYEQYF.